These 5 T cell receptor beta chains came from one sample sequenced in a study of Graves' ophthalmopathy and Graves' hyperthyroidism. Amplified TCR beta CDR3 regions were obtained using RNA transcripts as template. Following a first-round RT-PCR that used HTBI primers, a second-round multiplex PCR was carried out. Via MiXCR, TCRdb re-called the multiplex PCR reads, giving one row per CDR3 protein. The repertoire consists of about 210,000 distinct CDR3 sequences, with 25% to 35% occurring once and the leading ten covering 8.5% to 9.5%. Sequenced sample: peripheral blood. The receptors were gathered from a man aged 50-60 years with Graves' ophthalmopathy.

This clonotype was recorded at least ten times. The rearrangement joins TRBV25-1 to TRBJ2-5; 9 nucleotides line up with TRBD2. V trimming: 7 bases; J trimming: 1 base; junction bases outside the gene matches: 10. In germline, CDR1 is MGHDK, CDR2 SYGVNS. The CDR3 is made up of 16 amino acids. The CDR3 DNA reads TGTGCCAGCAATGGGCGGGAGGGGTGGCCCCAAGAGACCCAGTACTTC. Its translation is CASNGREGWPQETQYF.

This clonotype showed up many times. V usage is TRBV12-3 or TRBV12-4 and J usage is TRBJ1-2; D uncertain. The CDR3 extends over 14 amino acids. V lost 2 bases and J 2 bases, leaving 9 bases between the germline ends. The CDR3 spells CASSLRWLNYGYTF. DNA for the CDR3: TGTGCCAGCAGTTTAAGGTGGCTGAACTATGGCTACACCTTC.

At least ten counts were recorded for this clonotype. The rearrangement joins TRBV28 to TRBJ2-2, with D hard to call. This CDR3 has 15 residues. Germline loops: CDR1 MDHEN, CDR2 SYDVKM. V was clipped by 6 bases and J by 0 bases, with 11 bases between them. The CDR3 bases are TGTGCCAGCAGGGTCTGGAAAACGAACACCGGGGAGCTGTTTTTT. Protein sequence: CASRVWKTNTGELFF.

A single count supports this clonotype. The gene calls are TRBV12-3 or TRBV12-4 and TRBJ2-7; the match to TRBD2 covers 8 bases. The CDR3 has 15 amino acids. Germline trimming cut 1 base from V and 6 bases from J; bases unmatched to any gene: 8. CDR3 in amino acids: CASSLGGTSYGEQYF. DNA for the CDR3: TGTGCCAGCAGTTTAGGGGGGACTAGTTATGGCGAGCAGTACTTC.

This clonotype was recorded at least ten times. The chain has TRBV9 and TRBJ2-7, with TRBD2 matching over 7 bases. V gave up 5 bases and J gave up 0 bases; unmatched junction bases: 5. This CDR3 comprises 14 residues. CDR1 is SGDLS, CDR2 YYNGEE, per germline. The CDR3 reads CASRTRGSSYEQYF. The CDR3 DNA reads TGTGCCAGCAGAACGCGCGGGAGCTCCTACGAGCAGTACTTC.